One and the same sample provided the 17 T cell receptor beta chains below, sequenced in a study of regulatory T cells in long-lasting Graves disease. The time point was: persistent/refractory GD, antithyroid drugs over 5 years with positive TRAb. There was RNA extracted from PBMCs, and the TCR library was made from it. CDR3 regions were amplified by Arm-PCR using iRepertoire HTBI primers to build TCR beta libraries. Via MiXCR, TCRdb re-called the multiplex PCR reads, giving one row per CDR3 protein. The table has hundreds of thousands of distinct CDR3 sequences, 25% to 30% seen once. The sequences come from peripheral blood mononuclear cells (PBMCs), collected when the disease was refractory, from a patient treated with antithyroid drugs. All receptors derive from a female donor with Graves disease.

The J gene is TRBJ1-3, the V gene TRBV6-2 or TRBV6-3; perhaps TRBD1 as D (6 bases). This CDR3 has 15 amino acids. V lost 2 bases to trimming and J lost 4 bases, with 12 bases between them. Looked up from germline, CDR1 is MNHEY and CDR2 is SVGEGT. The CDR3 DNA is TGTGCCAGCAGTTACCGGGGGGCGCAGGGAAACACCATATATTTT. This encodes CASSYRGAQGNTIYF.

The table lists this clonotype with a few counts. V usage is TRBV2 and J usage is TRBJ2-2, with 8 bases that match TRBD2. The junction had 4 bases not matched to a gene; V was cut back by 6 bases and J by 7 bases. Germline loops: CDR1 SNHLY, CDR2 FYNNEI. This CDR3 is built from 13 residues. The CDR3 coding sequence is TGTGCCAGCAGCCCGACTAGCGTCGGGGAGCTGTTTTTT. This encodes CASSPTSVGELFF.

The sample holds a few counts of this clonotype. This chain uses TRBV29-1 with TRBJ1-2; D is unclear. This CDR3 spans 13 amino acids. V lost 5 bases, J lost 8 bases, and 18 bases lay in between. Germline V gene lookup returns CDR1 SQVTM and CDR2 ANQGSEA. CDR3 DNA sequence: TGCAGCGTTACGGACGGGTTTGCCGGGGGCTACACCTTC. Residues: CSVTDGFAGGYTF.

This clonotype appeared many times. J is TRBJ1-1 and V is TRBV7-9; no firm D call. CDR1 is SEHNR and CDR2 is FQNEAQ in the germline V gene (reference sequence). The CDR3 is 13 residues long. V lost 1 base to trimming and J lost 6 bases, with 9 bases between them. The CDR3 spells CASSLGAVPEAFF. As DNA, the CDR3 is TGTGCCAGCAGCTTAGGCGCTGTCCCTGAAGCTTTCTTT.

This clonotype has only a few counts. CDR3 protein: CASSLGGGQQYF. The CDR3 nucleotides are TGTGCCAGCAGCTTAGGAGGGGGCCAACAGTACTTC. The chain employs TRBV7-9 and TRBJ2-7, with 7 bases fitting TRBD1. The germline gives CDR1 SEHNR, CDR2 FQNEAQ (reference sequence). The CDR3 contains 12 residues. The J segment lost 10 bases and the V segment lost 1 base, leaving 4 bases of the junction unmatched.

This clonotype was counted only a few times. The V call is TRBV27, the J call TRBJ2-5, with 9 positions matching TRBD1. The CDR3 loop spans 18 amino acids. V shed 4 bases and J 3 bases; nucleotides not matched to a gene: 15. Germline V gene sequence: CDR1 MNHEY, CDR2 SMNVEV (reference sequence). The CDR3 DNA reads TGTGCCAGCAGTTATGTTTTTATCGGGGACAGGGACGAAGAGACCCAGTACTTC. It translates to CASSYVFIGDRDEETQYF.

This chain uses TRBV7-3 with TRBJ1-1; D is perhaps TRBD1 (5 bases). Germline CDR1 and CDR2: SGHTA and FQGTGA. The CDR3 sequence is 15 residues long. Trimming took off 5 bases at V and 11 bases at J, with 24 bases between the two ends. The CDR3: CASSSMMGTFTRAFF. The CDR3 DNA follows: TGTGCCAGCAGCAGTATGATGGGGACCTTCACCCGGGCTTTCTTT.

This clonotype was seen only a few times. CDR3 amino acids: CASSQHRGLGEQYF. CDR3 nucleotides: TGTGCCAGCAGCCAGCACAGGGGGCTTGGCGAGCAGTACTTC. J is TRBJ2-7 and V is TRBV12-3 or TRBV12-4; 9 bases are a match to TRBD1. CDR3 size: 14 residues. V shed 6 bases and J 6 bases; nucleotides not matched to a gene: 9.

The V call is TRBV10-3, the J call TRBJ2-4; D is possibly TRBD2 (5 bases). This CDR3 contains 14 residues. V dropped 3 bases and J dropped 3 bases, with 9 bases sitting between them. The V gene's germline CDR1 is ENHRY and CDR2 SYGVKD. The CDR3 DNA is TGTGCCATCAGTGACGGGGAAGGCAAAAACATTCAGTACTTC. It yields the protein CAISDGEGKNIQYF.

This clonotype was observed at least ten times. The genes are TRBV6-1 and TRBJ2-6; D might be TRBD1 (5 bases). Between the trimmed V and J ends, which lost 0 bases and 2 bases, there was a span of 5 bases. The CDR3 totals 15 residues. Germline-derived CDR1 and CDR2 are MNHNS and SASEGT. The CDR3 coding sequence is TGTGCCAGCAGTGAAGCGGACACTGGGGCCAACGTCCTGACTTTC. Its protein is CASSEADTGANVLTF.

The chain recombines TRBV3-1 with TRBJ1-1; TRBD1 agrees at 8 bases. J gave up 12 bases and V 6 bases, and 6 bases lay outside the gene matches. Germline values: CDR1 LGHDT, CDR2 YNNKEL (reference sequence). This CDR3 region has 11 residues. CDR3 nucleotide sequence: TGTGCCAGCAGGGGAGGACAGGGACCTTTCTTT. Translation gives CASRGGQGPFF.

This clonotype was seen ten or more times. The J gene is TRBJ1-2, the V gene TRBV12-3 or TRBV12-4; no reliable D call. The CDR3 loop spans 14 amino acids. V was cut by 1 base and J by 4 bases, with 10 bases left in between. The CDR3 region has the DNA TGTGCCAGCAGTTTAGATGTAAAGGTCTATGGCTACACCTTC. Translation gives CASSLDVKVYGYTF.

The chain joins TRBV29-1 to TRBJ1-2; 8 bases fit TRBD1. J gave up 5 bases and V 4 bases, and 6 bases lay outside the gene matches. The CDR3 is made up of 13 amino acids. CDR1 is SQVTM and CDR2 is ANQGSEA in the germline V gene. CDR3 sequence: CSVGGTGSYGYTF. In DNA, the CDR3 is TGCAGCGTTGGGGGGACAGGCTCATATGGCTACACCTTC.

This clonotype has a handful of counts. The CDR3 spells CASRADEGLNSPLHF. The CDR3 DNA reads TGTGCCAGCAGAGCGGACGAGGGCCTAAATTCACCCCTCCACTTT. This chain joins TRBV12-3 or TRBV12-4 and TRBJ1-6; D not certain. The CDR3 covers 15 residues. V was pared by 6 bases and J by 7 bases, with 16 bases between.

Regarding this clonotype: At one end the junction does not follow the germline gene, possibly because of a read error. For the CDR3, the DNA is TGTGCCAGCAGTGCGGACAGTTGGGAGACCCACTACTTC. This sequence encodes CASSADSWETHYF. J is TRBJ2-5 and V is TRBV6-2 or TRBV6-3, with D maybe TRBD1 (6 bases). Per germline, CDR1 MNHEY and CDR2 SVGEGT. There are 13 residues in the CDR3.

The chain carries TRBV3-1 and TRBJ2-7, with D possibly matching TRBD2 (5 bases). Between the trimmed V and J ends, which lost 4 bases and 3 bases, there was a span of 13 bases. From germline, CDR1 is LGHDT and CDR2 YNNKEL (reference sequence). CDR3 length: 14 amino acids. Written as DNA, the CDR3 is TGTGCCAGCAGCCTCAAGACGGAGGACTACGAGCAGTACTTC. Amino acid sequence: CASSLKTEDYEQYF.

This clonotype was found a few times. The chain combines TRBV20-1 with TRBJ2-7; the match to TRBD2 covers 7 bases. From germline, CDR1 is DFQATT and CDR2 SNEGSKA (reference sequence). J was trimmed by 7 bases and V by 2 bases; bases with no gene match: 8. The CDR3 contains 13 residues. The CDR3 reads CSARQAGVREQYF. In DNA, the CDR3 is TGCAGTGCTAGACAGGCGGGAGTGAGGGAGCAGTACTTC.